One sample yielded the 10 T cell receptor beta chains listed below, sequenced in a study of shared clonotypes between healthy human individuals. Some clones are missing from TCRdb's copy, which holds only in-frame ones; the method was immunoSEQ multiplex PCR. The sample yields about 2 million clones, roughly 95% seen once. Sequenced material: naive CD4+ T cells sorted from blood. The subset: CD45RA+ positively selected. Source of these receptors: a man aged 18-30 years in good health.

The CDR3, as DNA: TGTGCCTGGAGTCGCCGGACAGGGAATGCCGCGAACACTGAAGCTTTCTTT. Translation: CAWSRRTGNAANTEAFF. The chain recombines TRBV30 with TRBJ1-1, with 8 bases lining up with TRBD1. The CDR3 loop spans 17 amino acids. CDR1 GTSNPN and CDR2 SVGIG come from the germline V gene (reference sequence). V was clipped by 2 bases and J by 1 base; unmatched bases: 12. Looking up the rest from reference TRBV30 and TRBJ1-1 gives the full variable domain: SQTIHQWPATLVQPVGSPLSLECTVEGTSNPNLYWYRQAAGRGLQLLFYSVGIGQISSEVPQNLSASRPQDRQFILSSKKLLLSDSGFYLCAWSRRTGNAANTEAFFGQGTRLTVV.

V gene TRBV28 combines with J gene TRBJ2-4, with 9 bases lining up with TRBD1. Per the germline V gene, CDR1 is MDHEN and CDR2 is SYDVKM. CDR3 size: 15 residues. V was clipped by 10 bases and J by 2 bases; unmatched bases: 9. CDR3 in DNA: TGTGCCATCTCCGGACAGGGGATATCCAAAAACATTCAGTACTTC. This encodes CAISGQGISKNIQYF.

The rearrangement uses TRBV6-5 and TRBJ2-1; D not resolved. This CDR3 spans 15 amino acids. Trimming removed 5 bases at V and 1 base at J, with 12 bases between. Germline values: CDR1 MNHEY, CDR2 SVGAGI. Here the CDR3 reads CASSPDTFSYNEQFF. DNA for the CDR3: TGTGCCAGCAGTCCTGATACCTTTTCCTACAATGAGCAGTTCTTC.

The genes are TRBV4-1 and TRBJ1-1; D might be TRBD1 (6 bases). This CDR3 is built from 15 residues. V was pared by 4 bases and J by 5 bases, with 17 bases between. CDR1 MGHRA and CDR2 YSYEKL come from the germline V gene. CDR3 sequence (DNA): TGCGCCAGCAGCCTTGGGGGCGGGGCGCGGACTGAAGCTTTCTTT. Residues: CASSLGGGARTEAFF.

J is TRBJ2-4 and V is TRBV7-6, with D unclear. The CDR3 loop spans 19 amino acids. The V end was cut by 0 bases, the J end by 1 base, with 19 bases between. In germline, CDR1 is SGHVS, CDR2 FNYEAQ. CDR3 region: CASSLALKGSLGAKNIQYF. The CDR3 DNA is TGTGCCAGCAGCTTAGCGCTTAAAGGTAGCTTAGGGGCCAAAAACATTCAGTACTTC.

The rearrangement uses TRBV19 and TRBJ2-1; a possible D gene is TRBD1 (6 bases). CDR3 length: 13 amino acids. The V gene's germline CDR1 is LNHDA and CDR2 SQIVND (reference sequence). V lost 7 bases and J 8 bases, leaving 15 bases between the germline ends. The CDR3 bases are TGTGCCAGTACAGGGGTAGCTATTGATGAGCAGTTCTTC. Its protein product is CASTGVAIDEQFF.

V is TRBV30 and J is TRBJ2-7; D unresolved. There are 13 residues in the CDR3. Germline CDR1 GTSNPN, CDR2 SVGIG (reference sequence). Trimming stripped 0 bases from V and 1 base from J, with 7 bases between. CDR3 sequence (DNA): TGTGCCTGGAGTGTACCCTCGTCCTACGAGCAGTACTTC. It encodes CAWSVPSSYEQYF.

CDR3 residues: CAWDRSNTEAFF. The DNA of the CDR3 is TGTGCCTGGGACAGATCGAACACTGAAGCTTTCTTT. The chain has TRBV30 and TRBJ1-1; a possible D gene is TRBD1 (5 bases). Germline CDR1 and CDR2: GTSNPN and SVGIG (reference sequence). The CDR3 loop spans 12 amino acids. Deletions cut 5 bases from V and 1 base from J, with 8 bases between.

The chain carries TRBV5-6 and TRBJ1-6, with TRBD1 as a possible D gene (5 bases). V lost 0 bases to trimming and J lost 4 bases, with 17 bases between them. Per the germline V gene, CDR1 is SGHDT and CDR2 is YYEEEE. The CDR3 runs to 18 residues. The CDR3 DNA follows: TGTGCCAGCAGCTTGGAAGGGAGGGGCAGCTCGTATAATTCACCCCTCCACTTT. Protein: CASSLEGRGSSYNSPLHF.

V and J are TRBV6-4 and TRBJ1-5; the D gene is possibly TRBD1 (6 bases). The CDR3 spans 16 residues. V lost 4 bases and J 0 bases, leaving 13 bases between the germline ends. Germline V gene sequence: CDR1 MRHNA, CDR2 SNTAGT. CDR3 residues: CASSVDQGNSNQPQHF. In DNA, the CDR3 is TGTGCCAGCAGTGTTGATCAGGGGAATAGCAATCAGCCCCAGCATTTT.